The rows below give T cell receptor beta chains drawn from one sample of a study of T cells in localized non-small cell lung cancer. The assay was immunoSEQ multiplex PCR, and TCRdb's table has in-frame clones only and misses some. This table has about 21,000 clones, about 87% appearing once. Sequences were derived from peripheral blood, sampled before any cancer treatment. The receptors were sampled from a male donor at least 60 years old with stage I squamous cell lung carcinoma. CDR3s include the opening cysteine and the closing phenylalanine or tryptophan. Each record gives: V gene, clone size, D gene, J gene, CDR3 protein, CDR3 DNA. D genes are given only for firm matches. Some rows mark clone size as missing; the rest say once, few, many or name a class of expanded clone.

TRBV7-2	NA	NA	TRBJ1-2	CASSLVDDYGYTF	TGTGCCAGCAGCTTGGTTGACGACTATGGCTACACCTTC
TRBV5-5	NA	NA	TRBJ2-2	CASSRGEDSPNTGELFF	TGTGCCAGCAGCCGAGGGGAGGACAGTCCGAACACCGGGGAGCTGTTTTTT
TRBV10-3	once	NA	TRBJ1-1	CAISDPGPMNTEAFF	TGTGCCATCAGTGACCCGGGTCCCATGAACACTGAAGCTTTCTTT
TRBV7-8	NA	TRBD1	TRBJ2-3	CASRQTTGATDTQYF	TGTGCCAGCAGACAGACCACAGGGGCGACAGATACGCAGTATTTT
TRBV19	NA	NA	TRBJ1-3	CASSPSLFSGLGNSGNTIYF	TGTGCCAGTAGTCCTTCCCTCTTTTCCGGACTCGGGAACTCTGGAAACACCATATATTTT
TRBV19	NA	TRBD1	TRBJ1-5	CASTRGTGEWTGQPQHF	TGTGCCAGTACAAGGGGGACAGGGGAATGGACTGGACAGCCCCAGCATTTT
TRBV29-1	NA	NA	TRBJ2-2	CSVQGPSVTGELFF	TGCAGCGTTCAAGGACCCTCGGTCACCGGGGAGCTGTTTTTT
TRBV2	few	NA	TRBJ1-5	CASSVRGDQPQHF	TGTGCCAGCAGTGTGAGGGGGGATCAGCCCCAGCATTTT
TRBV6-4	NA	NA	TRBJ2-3	CASSVSNTDTQYF	TGTGCCAGCAGCGTTAGTAACACAGATACGCAGTATTTT
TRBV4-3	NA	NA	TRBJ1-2	CASSDSAYGYTF	TGCGCCAGCAGCGATTCAGCCTATGGCTACACCTTC
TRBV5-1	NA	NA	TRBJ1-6	CASSLAQEGSPLHF	TGCGCCAGCAGCTTGGCCCAAGAGGGGTCACCCCTCCACTTT
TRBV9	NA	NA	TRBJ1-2	CASSVAPTGGYGYTF	TGTGCCAGCAGCGTAGCCCCCACAGGCGGGTATGGCTACACCTTC
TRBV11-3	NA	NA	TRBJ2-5	CASSLRKPGRSQETQYF	TGTGCCAGCAGCCTACGAAAACCGGGACGCTCTCAAGAGACCCAGTACTTC
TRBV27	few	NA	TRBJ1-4	CASSPNGDNEKLFF	TGTGCCAGCAGTCCGAACGGGGATAATGAAAAACTGTTTTTT
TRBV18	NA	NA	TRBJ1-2	CASSPLQGHNYGYTF	TGTGCCAGCTCACCCCTGCAGGGACACAACTATGGCTACACCTTC
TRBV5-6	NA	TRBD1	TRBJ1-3	CASSLAGTAGNTIYF	TGTGCCAGCAGCTTGGCGGGGACAGCTGGAAACACCATATATTTT
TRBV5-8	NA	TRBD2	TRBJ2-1	CASSPAGLAGNNEQFF	TGTGCCAGCAGCCCGGCGGGACTAGCGGGGAACAATGAGCAGTTCTTC
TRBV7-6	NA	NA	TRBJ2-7	CASSPRQGGKSRLNYEQYF	TGTGCCAGCAGCCCGAGACAGGGCGGGAAATCCCGACTTAATTACGAGCAGTACTTC
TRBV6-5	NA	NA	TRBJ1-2	CASSYSYREAYGYTF	TGTGCCAGCAGTTACTCGTACAGGGAAGCCTATGGCTACACCTTC
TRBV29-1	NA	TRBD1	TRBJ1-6	CSASTGGNSPLHF	TGCAGCGCATCGACAGGGGGAAATTCACCCCTCCACTTT
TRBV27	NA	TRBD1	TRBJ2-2	CASSFRPGTGDTGELFF	TGTGCCAGCAGTTTCCGACCCGGGACAGGGGATACCGGGGAGCTGTTTTTT
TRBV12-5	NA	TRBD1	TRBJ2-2	CASGGQAGTGELFF	TGTGCTAGTGGCGGACAGGCGGGCACCGGGGAGCTGTTTTTT
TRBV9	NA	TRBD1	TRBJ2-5	CASSVQQGYETQYF	TGTGCCAGCAGCGTACAACAGGGGTATGAGACCCAGTACTTC
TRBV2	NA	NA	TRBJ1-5	CASSDTGSVHQPQHF	TGTGCCAGCAGTGACACAGGCTCTGTGCATCAGCCCCAGCATTTT
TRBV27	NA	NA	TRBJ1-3	CASTEDGNTIYF	TGTGCCAGCACAGAGGATGGAAACACCATATATTTT
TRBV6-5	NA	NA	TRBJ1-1	CASGVRSSEAFF	TGTGCCAGCGGGGTACGCTCGTCTGAAGCTTTCTTT
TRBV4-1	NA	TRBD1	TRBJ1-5	CASSPGQGNQPQHF	TGCGCCAGCAGCCCAGGACAGGGCAATCAGCCCCAGCATTTT
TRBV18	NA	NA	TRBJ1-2	CASSPRTGANYGYTF	TGTGCCAGCTCTCCCCGGACGGGAGCTAACTATGGCTACACCTTC
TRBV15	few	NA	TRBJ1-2	CATSREEGDGYTF	TGTGCCACCAGCAGAGAGGAAGGGGACGGCTACACCTTC
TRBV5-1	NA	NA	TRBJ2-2	CASTQQGLTTGELFF	TGCGCCAGCACCCAACAGGGATTGACCACCGGGGAGCTGTTTTTT
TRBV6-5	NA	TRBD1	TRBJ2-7	CASSSGRGSYEQYF	TGTGCCAGCAGTTCAGGCAGGGGGTCCTACGAGCAGTACTTC
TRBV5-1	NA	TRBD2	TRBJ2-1	CASTFGGDEQFF	TGCGCCAGCACCTTTGGGGGGGATGAGCAGTTCTTC
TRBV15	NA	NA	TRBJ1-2	CATSREEGDGYTF	TGTGCCACCAGCAGAGAGGAAGGGGATGGCTACACCTTC
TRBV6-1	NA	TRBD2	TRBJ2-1	CASSEEEAGGYNEQFF	TGTGCCAGCAGTGAAGAGGAGGCGGGGGGGTACAATGAGCAGTTCTTC
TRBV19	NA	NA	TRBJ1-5	CASSIAGGGNQPQHF	TGTGCCAGTAGTATAGCGGGGGGAGGAAATCAGCCCCAGCATTTT
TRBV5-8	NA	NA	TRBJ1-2	CASSLTGMSGYTF	TGTGCCAGCAGCTTGACGGGTATGTCTGGCTACACCTTC
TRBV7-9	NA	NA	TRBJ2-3	CASSFSGTASTDTQYF	TGTGCCAGCAGCTTCTCCGGGACGGCTAGCACAGATACGCAGTATTTT
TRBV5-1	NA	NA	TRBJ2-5	CASSPGTGTQYF	TGCGCCAGCAGCCCCGGCACTGGGACCCAGTACTTC
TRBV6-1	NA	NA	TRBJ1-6	CASSEAYSPLHF	TGTGCCAGCAGTGAGGCGTATTCACCCCTCCACTTT
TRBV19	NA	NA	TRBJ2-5	CASSRDFQETQYF	TGTGCCAGTAGTAGGGACTTTCAAGAGACCCAGTACTTC
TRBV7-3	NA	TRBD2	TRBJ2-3	CASSLRSGGGTDTQYF	TGTGCCAGCAGCTTAAGAAGCGGGGGGGGCACAGATACGCAGTATTTT
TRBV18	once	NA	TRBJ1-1	CASSRGRVQPVSRGTEAFF	TGTGCCAGCTCACGGGGGAGGGTCCAGCCCGTTTCTAGGGGCACTGAAGCTTTCTTT
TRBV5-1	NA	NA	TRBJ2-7	CASSWDPSSYEQYF	TGCGCCAGCAGCTGGGACCCGAGCTCCTACGAGCAGTACTTC